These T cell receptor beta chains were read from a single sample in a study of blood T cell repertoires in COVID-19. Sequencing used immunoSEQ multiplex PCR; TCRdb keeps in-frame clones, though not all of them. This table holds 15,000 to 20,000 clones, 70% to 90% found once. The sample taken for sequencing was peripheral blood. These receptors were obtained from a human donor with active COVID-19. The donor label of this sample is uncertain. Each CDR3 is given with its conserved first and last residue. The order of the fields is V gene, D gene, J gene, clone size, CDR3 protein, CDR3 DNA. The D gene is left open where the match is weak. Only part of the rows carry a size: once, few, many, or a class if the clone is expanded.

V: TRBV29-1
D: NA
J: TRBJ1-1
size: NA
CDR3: CSVGETGIGVNTEAFF
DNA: TGCAGCGTTGGAGAAACAGGTATTGGCGTGAACACTGAAGCTTTCTTT

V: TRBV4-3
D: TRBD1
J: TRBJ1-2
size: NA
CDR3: CASSSGTGGYSGYGYTF
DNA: TGCGCCAGCAGCTCCGGGACAGGAGGGTATAGTGGCTATGGCTACACCTTC

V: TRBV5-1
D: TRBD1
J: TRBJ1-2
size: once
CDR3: CASSLLNLQGDYGYTF
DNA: TGCGCCAGCAGCCTATTAAATTTGCAGGGGGACTATGGCTACACCTTC

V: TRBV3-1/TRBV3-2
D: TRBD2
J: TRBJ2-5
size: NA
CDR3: CASSPWESGAETQYF
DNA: TGTGCCAGCAGCCCCTGGGAAAGCGGGGCGGAGACCCAGTACTTC

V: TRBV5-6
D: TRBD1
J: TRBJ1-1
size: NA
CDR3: CASSAQGATEAFF
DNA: TGTGCCAGCAGCGCACAGGGGGCCACTGAAGCTTTCTTT

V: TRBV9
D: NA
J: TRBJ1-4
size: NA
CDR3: CASSVGAGMGTNEKLFF
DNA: TGTGCCAGCAGCGTAGGTGCAGGGATGGGGACTAATGAAAAACTGTTTTTT

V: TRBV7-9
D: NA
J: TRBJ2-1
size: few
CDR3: CASSFGPEQFF
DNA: TGTGCCAGCAGCTTTGGGCCAGAGCAGTTCTTC

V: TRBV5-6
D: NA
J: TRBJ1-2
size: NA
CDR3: CASSLGGGGRNYGYTF
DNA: TGTGCCAGCAGCTTGGGGGGAGGAGGGAGAAACTATGGCTACACCTTC

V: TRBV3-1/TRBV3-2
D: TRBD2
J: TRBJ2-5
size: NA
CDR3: CASSHNVAGGPETQYF
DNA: TGTGCCAGCAGCCATAATGTAGCGGGGGGACCAGAGACCCAGTACTTC

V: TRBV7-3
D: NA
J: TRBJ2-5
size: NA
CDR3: CASSPGLSTAVETQYF
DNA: TGTGCCAGCAGCCCAGGACTTAGCACGGCCGTGGAGACCCAGTACTTC

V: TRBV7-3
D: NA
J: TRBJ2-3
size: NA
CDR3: CASSLTSQGIFTDTQYF
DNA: TGTGCCAGCAGCTTAACAAGCCAGGGTATATTCACAGATACGCAGTATTTT

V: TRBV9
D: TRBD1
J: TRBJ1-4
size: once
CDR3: CASSGTGQANEKLFF
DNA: TGTGCCAGCAGCGGAACGGGACAGGCAAATGAAAAACTGTTTTTT

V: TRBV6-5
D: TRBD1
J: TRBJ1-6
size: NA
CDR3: CASRTQGSHNSPLHF
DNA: TGTGCCAGCAGAACACAGGGGAGTCATAATTCACCCCTCCACTTT

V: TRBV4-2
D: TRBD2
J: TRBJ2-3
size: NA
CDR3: CASSPDGGSGDTQYF
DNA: TGTGCCAGCAGCCCAGACGGGGGGAGCGGAGATACGCAGTATTTT

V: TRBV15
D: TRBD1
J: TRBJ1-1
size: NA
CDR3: CATSRAAPGQGAAFF
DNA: TGTGCCACCAGCAGAGCGGCCCCGGGACAGGGGGCGGCTTTCTTT

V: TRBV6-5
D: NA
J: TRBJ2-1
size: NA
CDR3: CASSLTGISYNEQFF
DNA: TGTGCCAGCAGCCTAACAGGGATCTCCTACAATGAGCAGTTCTTC

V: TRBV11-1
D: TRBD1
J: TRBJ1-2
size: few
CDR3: CASSDTGGIDTF
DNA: TGTGCCAGCAGCGATACAGGGGGGATCGACACCTTC

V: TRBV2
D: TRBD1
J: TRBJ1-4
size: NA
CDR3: CAGRLGTGKNEKLFF
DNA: TGTGCCGGACGATTAGGGACAGGGAAAAATGAAAAACTGTTTTTT

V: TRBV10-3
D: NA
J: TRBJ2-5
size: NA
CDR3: CAISEGVGIQAETQYF
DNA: TGTGCCATCAGTGAAGGGGTAGGGATCCAGGCAGAGACCCAGTACTTC